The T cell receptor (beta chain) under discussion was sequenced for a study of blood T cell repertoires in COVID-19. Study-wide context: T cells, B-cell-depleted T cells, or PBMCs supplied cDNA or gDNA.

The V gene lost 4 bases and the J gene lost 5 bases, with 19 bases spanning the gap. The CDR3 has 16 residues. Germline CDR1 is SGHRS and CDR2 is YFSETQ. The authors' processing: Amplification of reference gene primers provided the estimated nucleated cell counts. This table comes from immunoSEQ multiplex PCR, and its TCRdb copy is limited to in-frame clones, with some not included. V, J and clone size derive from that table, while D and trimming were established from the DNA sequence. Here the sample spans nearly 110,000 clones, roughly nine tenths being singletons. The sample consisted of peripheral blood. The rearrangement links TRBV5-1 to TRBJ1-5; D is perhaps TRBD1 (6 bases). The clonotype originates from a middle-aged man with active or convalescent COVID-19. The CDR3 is CASSLHGGGGHQPQHF. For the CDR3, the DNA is TGCGCCAGCAGCCTACACGGCGGGGGCGGCCATCAGCCCCAGCATTTT. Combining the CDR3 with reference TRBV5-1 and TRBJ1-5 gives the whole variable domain KAGVTQTPRYLIKTRGQQVTLSCSPISGHRSVSWYQQTPGQGLQFLFEYFSETQRNKGNFPGRFSGRQFSNSRSEMNVSTLELGDSALYLCASSLHGGGGHQPQHFGDGTRLSIL.